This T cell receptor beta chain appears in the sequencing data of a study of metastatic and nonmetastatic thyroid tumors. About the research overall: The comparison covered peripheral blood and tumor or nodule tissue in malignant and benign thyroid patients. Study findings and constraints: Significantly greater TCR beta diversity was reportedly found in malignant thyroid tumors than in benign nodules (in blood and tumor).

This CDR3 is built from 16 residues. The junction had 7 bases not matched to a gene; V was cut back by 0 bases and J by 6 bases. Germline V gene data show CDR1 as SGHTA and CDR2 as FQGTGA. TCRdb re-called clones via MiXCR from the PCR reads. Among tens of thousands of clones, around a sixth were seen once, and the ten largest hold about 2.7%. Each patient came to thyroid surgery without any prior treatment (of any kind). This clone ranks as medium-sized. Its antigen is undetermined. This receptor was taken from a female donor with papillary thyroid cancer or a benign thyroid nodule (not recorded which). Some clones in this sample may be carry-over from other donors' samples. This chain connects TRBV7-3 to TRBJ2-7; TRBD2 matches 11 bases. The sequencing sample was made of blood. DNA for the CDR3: TGTGCCAGCAGCTTAACGTCAGGTAGCGGGAGGGGCGAGCAGTACTTC. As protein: CASSLTSGSGRGEQYF.